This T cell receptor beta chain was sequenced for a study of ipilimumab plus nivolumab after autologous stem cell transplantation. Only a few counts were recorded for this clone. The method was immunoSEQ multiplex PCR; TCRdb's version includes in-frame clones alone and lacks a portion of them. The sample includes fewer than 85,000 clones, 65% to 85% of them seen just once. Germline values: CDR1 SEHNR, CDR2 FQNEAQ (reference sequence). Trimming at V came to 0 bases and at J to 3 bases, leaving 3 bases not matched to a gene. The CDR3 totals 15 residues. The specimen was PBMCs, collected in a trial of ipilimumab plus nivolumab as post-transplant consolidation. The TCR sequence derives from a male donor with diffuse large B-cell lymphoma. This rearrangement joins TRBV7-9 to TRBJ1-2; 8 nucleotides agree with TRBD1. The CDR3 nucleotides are TGTGCCAGCAGCTTAGCGCCAGGGGGCCACTATGGCTACACCTTC. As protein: CASSLAPGGHYGYTF.